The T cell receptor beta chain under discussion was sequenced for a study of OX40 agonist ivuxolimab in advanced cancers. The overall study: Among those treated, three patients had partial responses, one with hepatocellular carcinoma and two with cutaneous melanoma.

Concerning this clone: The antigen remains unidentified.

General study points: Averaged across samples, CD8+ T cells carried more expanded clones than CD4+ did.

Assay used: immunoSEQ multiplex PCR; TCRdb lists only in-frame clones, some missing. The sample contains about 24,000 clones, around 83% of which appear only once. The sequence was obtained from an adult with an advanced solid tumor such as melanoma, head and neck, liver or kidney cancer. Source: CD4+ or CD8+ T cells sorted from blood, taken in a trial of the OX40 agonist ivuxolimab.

CDR3 nucleotide sequence: TGTGCCAGCAGCTTTCTAGCGGGAGGAGGCTACAATGAGCAGTTCTTC. Translated, it gives CASSFLAGGGYNEQFF. The chain links TRBV11-3 to TRBJ2-1; 11 nucleotides align to TRBD2. CDR3 length equals 16 residues. Germline trimming cut 3 bases from V and 3 bases from J; bases unmatched to any gene: 4. The germline V gene has CDR1 SGHNT and CDR2 YENEEA.